This T cell receptor (beta chain) was identified in a study of blood T cell repertoires in COVID-19. Study at large: Samples came from the United States, Italy and Spain, spanning acute and convalescent COVID-19.

Only one count was recorded for this clone. The J segment lost 11 bases and the V segment lost 6 bases, leaving 9 bases of the junction unmatched. Germline values: CDR1 MDHEN, CDR2 SYDVKM. The CDR3 spans 14 residues. Data came from immunoSEQ multiplex PCR; TCRdb stores just in-frame clones and leaves some out. The sample holds 150,000 to 200,000 clones, approximately 80% seen once. The J gene is TRBJ1-6, the V gene TRBV28, with 8 bases that match TRBD1. Sequenced input: PBMCs or T cells enriched from blood (not recorded which). This clonotype was sampled from a man aged 45 to 65 who had recovered from COVID-19. This CDR3 reads CASRSGTGGPPLHF. CDR3 DNA sequence: TGTGCCAGCAGGTCCGGGACAGGCGGTCCACCCCTCCACTTT. The whole variable domain, filled in from reference TRBV28 and TRBJ1-6, reads DVKVTQSSRYLVKRTGEKVFLECVQDMDHENMFWYRQDPGLGLRLIYFSYDVKMKEKGDIPEGYSVSREKKERFSLILESASTNQTSMYLCASRSGTGGPPLHFGNGTRLTVT.